The clone carrying this TCR beta chain turned up a few times. TCRdb analysed the 5' RACE reads with MiXCR anew, one entry per CDR3 protein. The sample includes roughly 56,000 distinct CDR3 sequences, about 31% of them seen just once. The clonotype originates from a female donor with breast cancer. The sequenced sample consisted of tumor-infiltrating naive CD4+ T cells sorted from the breast tumor. Described subset: naive CD4+ T cells, CD4+CD45RA+CD25-.

In DNA, the CDR3 is TGCGCCAGCAGCGTCTCCTCAAGCTCTGGGGCCAACGTCCTGACTTTC. It encodes CASSVSSSSGANVLTF. V gene TRBV5-1 combines with J gene TRBJ2-6; no reliable D call. V lost 4 bases to trimming and J lost 0 bases, with 11 bases between them. This CDR3 contains 16 residues. Germline V gene data show CDR1 as SGHRS and CDR2 as YFSETQ.